These 17 T cell receptor beta chains came from one sample sequenced in a study of T cells in Graves' hyperthyroidism and ophthalmopathy. RNA transcripts yielded amplified TCR beta CDR3 regions. First-round RT-PCR targeting the TCR CDR3 was performed with the HTBI primer set. TCRdb fed the multiplex PCR reads into MiXCR, producing one record per CDR3 protein. This sample yields around 530,000 distinct CDR3 sequences, of which about 15% are seen a single time; roughly 15% belongs to the top ten. The source material was blood. The receptors derive from a woman aged 18-35 years with Graves' ophthalmopathy.

The chain joins TRBV9 to TRBJ2-5, with D uncertain. There are 14 residues in the CDR3. Deletions cut 3 bases from V and 5 bases from J, with 14 bases between. Germline V gene lookup returns CDR1 SGDLS and CDR2 YYNGEE. The CDR3 DNA reads TGTGCCAGCAGCGCCGGACGAGCCGTCGAGACCCAGTACTTC. This translates into CASSAGRAVETQYF.

The rearrangement uses TRBV10-3 and TRBJ1-3; D unresolved. Trimming removed 3 bases from V and 6 bases from J, with 18 bases in between. The CDR3 consists of 16 residues. The germline gives CDR1 ENHRY, CDR2 SYGVKD. The CDR3 spells CAISDSRTRTSNTIYF. The CDR3 DNA reads TGTGCCATCAGTGATTCCCGGACTCGCACCTCAAACACCATATATTTT.

There are a few counts of this clonotype. This sequence joins TRBV15 and TRBJ2-5, with 10 bases fitting TRBD1. The CDR3 is made up of 17 amino acids. V shed 1 base and J 5 bases; nucleotides not matched to a gene: 10. The germline V gene encodes CDR1 LNHNV and CDR2 YYDKDF (reference sequence). This chain's CDR3 is CATSRAGTGALGETQYF. CDR3 nucleotides: TGTGCCACCAGCAGAGCTGGGACAGGGGCCTTGGGGGAGACCCAGTACTTC.

The gene calls are TRBV7-9 and TRBJ1-1, with D tentatively TRBD1 (5 bases). CDR3 size: 15 residues. The V gene's germline CDR1 is SEHNR and CDR2 FQNEAQ (reference sequence). With 5 bases removed from V and 2 bases from J, the gap between germline ends came to 15 bases. CDR3 in amino acids: CASSDTGTANTEAFF. The CDR3 region has the DNA TGTGCCAGCAGCGATACCGGGACTGCTAACACTGAAGCTTTCTTT.

Points on this clonotype: Because it lacks the conserved phenylalanine or tryptophan at the end, this CDR3 is likely a read error. The chain joins TRBV29-1 to TRBJ1-2; D is unresolved. V was cut by 5 bases and J by 8 bases, with 6 bases left in between. The length of the CDR3 is 9 residues. The germline V gene has CDR1 SQVTM and CDR2 ANQGSEA. CDR3 DNA: TGCAGCGTTTCAGGAGGCTACACCCTC. Protein product: CSVSGGYTL.

This clonotype has at least ten counts. The rearrangement joins TRBV5-1 to TRBJ1-1; maybe TRBD1 (5 bases). CDR3 length: 14 residues. The germline V gene has CDR1 SGHRS and CDR2 YFSETQ. The V gene lost 3 bases and the J gene lost 5 bases, with 14 bases spanning the gap. This CDR3 is CASSSIGEGTEAFF. The CDR3 nucleotides are TGCGCCAGCAGCTCCATAGGGGAGGGAACTGAAGCTTTCTTT.

The genes are TRBV19 and TRBJ2-5; 7 bases map to TRBD1. This CDR3 has 16 residues. CDR1 and CDR2 from the germline V gene are LNHDA and SQIVND (reference sequence). The trim removed 5 bases at V and 1 base at J, leaving 10 bases unmatched. The CDR3: CASSPRTGRFQETQYF. The CDR3 nucleotides read TGTGCCAGTAGTCCCCGGACAGGACGATTCCAAGAGACCCAGTACTTC.

This clonotype was seen ten or more times. CDR3 nucleotides: TGTGCCAGCAGTTTAGGTGGGACAGGGGTATACAATGAGCAGTTCTTC. It encodes CASSLGGTGVYNEQFF. The V call is TRBV28, the J call TRBJ2-1; 10 bases are a match to TRBD1. Trimming removed 2 bases from V and 4 bases from J; junction bases left unmatched: 5. Germline loops: CDR1 MDHEN, CDR2 SYDVKM. The CDR3 has 16 amino acids.

The gene calls are TRBV9 and TRBJ1-1, with D hard to call. V lost 4 bases and J lost 1, with 8 bases in between. CDR1 is SGDLS, CDR2 YYNGEE, per germline. CDR3 length: 13 amino acids. In DNA form, the CDR3 reads TGTGCCAGCAGCCGGAGCGGGAACACTGAAGCTTTCTTT. This codes for CASSRSGNTEAFF.

The chain uses TRBV12-3 or TRBV12-4 and TRBJ1-2, with a weak D call TRBD1 (6 bases). CDR3 length equals 15 residues. The ends were cut back, 3 bases at V and 2 bases at J, with 13 bases in the middle. The CDR3 DNA is TGTGCCAGCAGTTTCGGGGGGGGGGGCAACTATGGCTACACCTTC. Its translation is CASSFGGGGNYGYTF.

The rearrangement uses TRBV14 and TRBJ2-7, with 9 bases matching TRBD1. CDR3 length: 16 residues. Germline V CDR1 and CDR2: SGHDN, FVKESK. J lost 2 bases, V lost 3 bases, and 8 bases had no gene match. CDR3 DNA sequence: TGTGCCAGCAGCCAGGAAGGGACAGGGAACCCCTACGAGCAGTACTTC. This translates into CASSQEGTGNPYEQYF.

This CDR3 reads CASPPSTYTNTEAFF. Here the CDR3 DNA reads TGTGCCAGCCCCCCCAGCACGTACACGAACACTGAAGCTTTCTTT. The V and J genes are TRBV28 and TRBJ1-1; no clear D gene. V was pared by 8 bases and J by 1 base, with 17 bases between. The CDR3 extends over 15 amino acids. Germline assignment: CDR1 MDHEN and CDR2 SYDVKM.

This clonotype was counted at least ten times. V and J are TRBV20-1 and TRBJ1-1; D ambiguous. This CDR3 has 13 residues. Germline V CDR1 and CDR2: DFQATT, SNEGSKA (reference sequence). V dropped 1 base and J dropped 5 bases, with 11 bases sitting between them. The CDR3 region is CSARVGRWTEAFF. CDR3 DNA: TGCAGTGCTAGAGTCGGAAGATGGACTGAAGCTTTCTTT.

A few counts support this clonotype. The chain links TRBV7-3 to TRBJ2-1; D is possibly TRBD2 (6 bases). V lost 5 bases and J lost 8, with 16 bases in between. The length of the CDR3 is 14 residues. Germline V gene data show CDR1 as SGHTA and CDR2 as FQGTGA. The CDR3 reads CASSQLGSTYEQFF. In nucleotides, the CDR3 is TGTGCCAGCAGCCAGCTCGGGAGCACCTATGAGCAGTTCTTC.

This clonotype showed up many times. This chain connects TRBV28 to TRBJ1-4; D possibly corresponds to TRBD1 (5 bases). Trimming removed 8 bases from V and 8 bases from J, with 18 bases in between. The V gene's germline CDR1 is MDHEN and CDR2 SYDVKM. CDR3 length: 14 residues. CDR3 residues: CASGPWDLGEKLFF. DNA of the CDR3: TGTGCCAGCGGACCGTGGGACCTCGGGGAAAAACTGTTTTTT.

This clonotype appeared many times. The chain joins TRBV27 to TRBJ2-7; a weak D match, TRBD2 (6 bases). The CDR3 totals 15 residues. Trimming left V 6 bases short and J 4 bases short, with 19 bases between. Germline lookup yields CDR1 MNHEY and CDR2 SMNVEV (reference sequence). The CDR3 DNA reads TGTGCCAGCAGCCAATCTCGGGAGAGTTGTTACGAGCAGTACTTC. It codes for CASSQSRESCYEQYF.

This clonotype has only a few counts. V gene TRBV29-1 combines with J gene TRBJ1-2; 7 nucleotides match TRBD1. The CDR3 contains 11 residues. V lost 7 bases to trimming and J lost 3 bases; unmatched junction nucleotides: 2. The germline gives CDR1 SQVTM, CDR2 ANQGSEA. This chain's CDR3 is CSGTGDYGYTF. The CDR3 DNA sequence: TGCAGCGGAACAGGGGACTATGGCTACACCTTC.